This T cell receptor (beta chain) is drawn from a study of neurological immune-mediated disorders (dated by TCRdb to about 2019). For context, the study as a whole: Peripheral blood TCR-beta repertoires from patients with HTLV-I-associated myelopathy (HAM/TSP), patients with multiple sclerosis, and healthy controls were compared in the study using UMI-based sequencing. The 95 to 120 TCR-beta libraries included longitudinal samples, technical triplicates and paired sorted CD4+ and CD8+ T-cell subsets alongside PBMC samples. The cohort included approximately 70 subjects: some 14 with HAM/TSP, roughly 34 with multiple sclerosis, and approximately 20 healthy controls.

This clonotype was observed a few times. What antigen it recognizes has not been identified. No base qualities exist here, and no much larger clone lies one base off it. To synthesize cDNA, template-switch 5'RACE was performed with a primer carrying a 10-nucleotide random unique molecular identifier so that each TCR transcript was tagged. Each sequencing run produced over 160 million TCR-beta sequences covering 15-18 subjects. Total RNA was extracted with the RNeasy kit. TCR-beta VDJ regions were amplified with primers for the TCR constant region and the 5'RACE anchor, using the KAPA Real-time Library Amplification kit. A first PCR added sample indexes and Illumina adaptors, and a second PCR then raised library yield. The roughly 650 bp TCR product was size-selected on a 2% E-gel SizeSelection system after Ampure bead purification. Before pooling, library quality was checked on a Bioanalyzer, concentration was measured with Qubit, and libraries were quantified with the Kapa Library Quantification kit. An Illumina HiSeq 2500 sequenced the libraries paired-end 2 x 150 bp. To increase sequence diversity, roughly 23-30% phiX was spiked into each library pool. In the original analysis: The quality-filtered reads were processed with the UMI-based MiGEC pipeline, whose error correction step removed more than 80% of the raw TCR sequences. IMGT germline references were used for aligning VDJ genes, and each clonotype was defined as a unique CDR3 amino acid sequence together with its V-J genes. Clonal expansion, Shannon diversity and CDR3 relatedness were evaluated with VDJtools (CalcPairwiseDistances, ClusterSamples), while phylogenetic trees were built in CLCbio workbench. A clone was classed as expanded if it had 8 or more unique UMIs, a cutoff based on coefficient-of-variation modelling across technical triplicates. TCRdb trimmed the raw reads at Q25, called clones with MiXCR and kept productive beta chains. Each entry merges the rows of one CDR3 protein and shows their most common DNA and genes. Here the V and J calls rest on TCRdb's processing, not on the authors' analysis. The sample profile shows approximately 30,000 distinct CDR3 sequences; over 20% of them were found once. The top ten hold 16% of the sample.

What the study reported, not specific to this receptor: No identical CDR3 amino acid sequences were shared among expanded clones across subjects, suggesting private TCR-beta repertoires in all groups. TCR clonal expansion was highest in HAM/TSP patients and lowest in MS patients, with MS patients falling below even healthy controls.

The healthy controls were volunteers from a blood bank in Maryland, USA. Libraries from unsorted PBMCs were made from 2 million PBMCs kept in RNAlater at -80 degrees C until RNA extraction. PBMCs were separated from peripheral blood using Ficoll-Hypaque density gradient centrifugation and then cryopreserved in liquid nitrogen. From the cysteine up to the phenylalanine, the CDR3 has a length of 16 residues. CDR3 DNA only is kept here, 48 bases in frame from base 1. The germline V gene (reference sequence) gives CDR1 as SGHKS and CDR2 as YYEKEE. Between the V and J ends, shortened by 4 bases and 11 bases respectively, the junction contains 22 bases.

The receptor's source is a woman aged 55-70 years in good health. The chain employs TRBV5-5 and TRBJ1-6; the D gene is perhaps TRBD1, on 5 matching bases. Material: PBMCs. The CDR3 protein: CASSIRPVGTTAPLHF. The DNA sequence is TGTGCCAGCAGCATAAGACCCGTGGGGACGACGGCACCCCTCCACTTT.